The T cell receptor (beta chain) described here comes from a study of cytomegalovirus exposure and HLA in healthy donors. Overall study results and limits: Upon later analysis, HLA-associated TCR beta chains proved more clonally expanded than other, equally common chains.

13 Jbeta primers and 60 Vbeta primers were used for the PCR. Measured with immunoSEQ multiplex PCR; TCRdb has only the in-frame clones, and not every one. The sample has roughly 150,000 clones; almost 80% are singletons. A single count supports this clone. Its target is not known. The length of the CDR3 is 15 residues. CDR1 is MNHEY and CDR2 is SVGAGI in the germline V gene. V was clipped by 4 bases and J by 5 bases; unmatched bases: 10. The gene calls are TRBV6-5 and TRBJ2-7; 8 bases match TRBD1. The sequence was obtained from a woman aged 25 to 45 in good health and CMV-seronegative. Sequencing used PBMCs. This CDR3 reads CASSFLDRESHEQYF. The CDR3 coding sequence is TGTGCCAGCAGTTTCCTGGACAGGGAGTCCCACGAGCAGTACTTC.